This entry is about one T cell receptor (beta chain). The data were obtained in a study of OX40 agonist ivuxolimab in advanced cancers. The ends lost 3 bases at V and 3 bases at J; junction bases unmatched: 9. The germline CDR1 and CDR2 sequences are SEHNR and FQNEAQ (reference sequence). The CDR3 sequence is 16 residues long. Repertoires were generated with immunoSEQ multiplex PCR, while TCRdb's copy carries only in-frame clones and drops some. The sample holds about 120,000 clones, 90% to 95% seen once. The chain carries TRBV7-9 and TRBJ2-3; the match to TRBD1 covers 7 bases. The origin of this receptor is an adult with an advanced solid tumor such as melanoma, head and neck, liver or kidney cancer. Sequencing used CD4+ or CD8+ T cells sorted from blood, obtained in a trial of the OX40 agonist ivuxolimab. The CDR3 protein is CASSFLQGKRTDTQYF. The CDR3 region has the DNA TGTGCCAGCAGCTTCCTACAGGGGAAGCGGACAGATACGCAGTATTTT.